The following is a TCR beta chain sequence with its context. The sample originates from a study of blood T cell repertoires in COVID-19. Study overall: Some COVID-19 samples were acute and others convalescent; all came from the United States, Italy and Spain. Sample material is recorded as cDNA or gDNA derived from T cells, B-cell-depleted T cells, or PBMCs.

Source study methods: Cell counts per sample came from amplifying reference gene primers. Generated by immunoSEQ multiplex PCR, the TCRdb table keeps only in-frame clones and is missing some. V and J calls and clone size are as listed in that table; D and trimming were resolved from the DNA. The table records approximately 350,000 clones, approximately 90% of them present only once. The CDR3 length is 14 residues. This chain links TRBV21-1 with TRBJ2-1; the DNA was not used to check the table's D call, TRBD1. TRBV21-1 is given as a pseudogene. Sequencing was carried out using peripheral blood. The TCR was taken from a woman in her late teens or twenties who had recovered from COVID-19. CDR3 coding DNA: TGTGCCATCACCCGGGACAGCTACTACAATGAGCAGTTCTTC. Translated, it gives CAITRDSYYNEQFF.